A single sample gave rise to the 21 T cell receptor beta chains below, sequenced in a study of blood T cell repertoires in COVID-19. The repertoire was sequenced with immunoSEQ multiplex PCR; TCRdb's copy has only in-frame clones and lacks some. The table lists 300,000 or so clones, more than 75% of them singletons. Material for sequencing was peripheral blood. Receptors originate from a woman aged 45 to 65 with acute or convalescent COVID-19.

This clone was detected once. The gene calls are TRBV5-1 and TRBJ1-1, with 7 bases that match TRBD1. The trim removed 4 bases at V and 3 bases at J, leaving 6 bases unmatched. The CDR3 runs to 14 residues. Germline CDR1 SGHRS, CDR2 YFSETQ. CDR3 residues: CASSPYRGDTEAFF. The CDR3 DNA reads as TGCGCCAGCAGCCCGTACAGGGGAGACACTGAAGCTTTCTTT. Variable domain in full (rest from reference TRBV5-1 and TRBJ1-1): KAGVTQTPRYLIKTRGQQVTLSCSPISGHRSVSWYQQTPGQGLQFLFEYFSETQRNKGNFPGRFSGRQFSNSRSEMNVSTLELGDSALYLCASSPYRGDTEAFFGQGTRLTVV.

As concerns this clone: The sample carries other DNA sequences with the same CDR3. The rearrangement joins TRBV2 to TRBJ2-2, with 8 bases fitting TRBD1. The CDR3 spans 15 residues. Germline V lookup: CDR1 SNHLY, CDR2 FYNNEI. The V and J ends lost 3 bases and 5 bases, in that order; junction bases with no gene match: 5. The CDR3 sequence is CASSEDRVGTGELFF. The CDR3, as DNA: TGTGCCAGCAGTGAGGACAGGGTCGGAACCGGGGAGCTGTTTTTT.

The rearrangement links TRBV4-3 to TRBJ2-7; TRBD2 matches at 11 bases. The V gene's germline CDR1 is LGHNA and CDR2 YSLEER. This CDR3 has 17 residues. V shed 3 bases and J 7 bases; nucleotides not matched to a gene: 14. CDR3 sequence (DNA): TGCGCCAGCAGCCATCTCCTCGGGACTAGCGGCCCGGGGGAGCAGTACTTC. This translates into CASSHLLGTSGPGEQYF.

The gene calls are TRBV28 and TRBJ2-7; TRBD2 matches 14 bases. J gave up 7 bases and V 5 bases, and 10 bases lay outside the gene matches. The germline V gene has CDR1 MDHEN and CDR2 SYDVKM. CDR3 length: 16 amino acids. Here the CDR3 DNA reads TGTGCCAGCAGTCCACGACTAGCGGGAGGGCCTATGGAGCAGTACTTC. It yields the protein CASSPRLAGGPMEQYF.

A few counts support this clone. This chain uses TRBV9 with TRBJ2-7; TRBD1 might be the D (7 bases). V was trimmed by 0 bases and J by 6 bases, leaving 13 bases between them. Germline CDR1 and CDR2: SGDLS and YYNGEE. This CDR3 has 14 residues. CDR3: CASSVGPRGAEQYF. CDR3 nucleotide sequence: TGTGCCAGCAGCGTAGGGCCCAGGGGGGCCGAGCAGTACTTC.

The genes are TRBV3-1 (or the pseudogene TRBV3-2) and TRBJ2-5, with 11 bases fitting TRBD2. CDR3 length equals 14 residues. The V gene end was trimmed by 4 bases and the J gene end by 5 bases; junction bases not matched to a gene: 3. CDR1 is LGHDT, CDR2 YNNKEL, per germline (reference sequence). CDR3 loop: CASSLSSGRETQYF. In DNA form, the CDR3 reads TGTGCCAGCAGCCTGTCTAGCGGGAGGGAGACCCAGTACTTC.

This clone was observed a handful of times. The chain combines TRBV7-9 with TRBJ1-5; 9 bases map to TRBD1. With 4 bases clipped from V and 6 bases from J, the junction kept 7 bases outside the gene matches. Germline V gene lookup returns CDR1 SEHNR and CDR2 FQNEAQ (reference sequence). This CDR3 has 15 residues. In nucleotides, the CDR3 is TGTGCCAGCAGCTCGTCACAGGGGGCTGGTCAGCCCCAGCATTTT. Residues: CASSSSQGAGQPQHF.

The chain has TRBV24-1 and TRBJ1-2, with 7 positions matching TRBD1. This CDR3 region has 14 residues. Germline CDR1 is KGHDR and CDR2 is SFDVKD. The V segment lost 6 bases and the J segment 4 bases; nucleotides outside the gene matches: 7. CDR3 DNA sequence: TGTGCCACCAGTAACGACAGGGACCTCTATGGCTACACCTTC. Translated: CATSNDRDLYGYTF.

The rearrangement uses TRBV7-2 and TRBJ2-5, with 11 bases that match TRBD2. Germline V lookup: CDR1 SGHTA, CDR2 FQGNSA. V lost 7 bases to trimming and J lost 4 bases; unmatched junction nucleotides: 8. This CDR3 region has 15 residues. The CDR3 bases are TGTGCCAGCACGGTTCTAGCGGGAGGTACAGAGACCCAGTACTTC. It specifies CASTVLAGGTETQYF. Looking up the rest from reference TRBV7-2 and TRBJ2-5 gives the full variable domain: GAGVSQSPSNKVTEKGKDVELRCDPISGHTALYWYRQSLGQGLEFLIYFQGNSAPDKSGLPSDRFSAERTGGSVSTLTIQRTQQEDSAVYLCASTVLAGGTETQYFGPGTRLLVL.

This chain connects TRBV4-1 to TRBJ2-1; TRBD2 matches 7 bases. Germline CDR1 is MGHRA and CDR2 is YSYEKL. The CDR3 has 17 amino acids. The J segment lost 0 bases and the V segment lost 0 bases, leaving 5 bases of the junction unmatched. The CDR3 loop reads CASSQDWRESSYNEQFF. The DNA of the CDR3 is TGCGCCAGCAGCCAAGACTGGCGGGAGAGCTCCTACAATGAGCAGTTCTTC.

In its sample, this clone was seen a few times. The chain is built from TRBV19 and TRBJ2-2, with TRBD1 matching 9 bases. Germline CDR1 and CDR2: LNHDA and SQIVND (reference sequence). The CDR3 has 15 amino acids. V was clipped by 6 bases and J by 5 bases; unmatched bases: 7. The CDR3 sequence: CASSQGQGYTGELFF. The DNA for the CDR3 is TGTGCCAGTAGCCAAGGACAGGGGTATACCGGGGAGCTGTTTTTT.

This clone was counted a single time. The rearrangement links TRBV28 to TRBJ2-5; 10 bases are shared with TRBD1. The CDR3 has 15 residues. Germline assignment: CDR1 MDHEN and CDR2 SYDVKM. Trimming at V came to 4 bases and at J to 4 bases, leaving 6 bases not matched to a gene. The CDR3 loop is CASSSAGTGVETQYF. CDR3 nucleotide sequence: TGTGCCAGCAGTTCTGCCGGGACAGGGGTAGAGACCCAGTACTTC.

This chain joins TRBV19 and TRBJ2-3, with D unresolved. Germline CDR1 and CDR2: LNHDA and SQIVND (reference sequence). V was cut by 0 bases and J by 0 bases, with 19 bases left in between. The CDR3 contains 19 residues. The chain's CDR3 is CASSIDVIGVQHSTDTQYF. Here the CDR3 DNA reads TGTGCCAGTAGTATAGATGTTATCGGAGTCCAGCATAGCACAGATACGCAGTATTTT.

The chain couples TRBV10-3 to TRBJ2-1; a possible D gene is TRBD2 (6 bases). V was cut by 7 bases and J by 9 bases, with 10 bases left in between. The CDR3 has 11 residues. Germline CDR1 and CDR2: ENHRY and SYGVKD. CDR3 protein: CAIKGGGEQFF. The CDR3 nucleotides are TGTGCCATCAAGGGAGGCGGTGAGCAGTTCTTC.

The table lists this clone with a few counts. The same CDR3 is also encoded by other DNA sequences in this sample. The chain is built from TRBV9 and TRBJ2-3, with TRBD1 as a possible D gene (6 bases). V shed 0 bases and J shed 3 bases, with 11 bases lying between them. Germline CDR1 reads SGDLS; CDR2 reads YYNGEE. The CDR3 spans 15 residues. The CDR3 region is CASSVEGVGTDTQYF. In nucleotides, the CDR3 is TGTGCCAGCAGCGTAGAGGGGGTCGGGACAGATACGCAGTATTTT.

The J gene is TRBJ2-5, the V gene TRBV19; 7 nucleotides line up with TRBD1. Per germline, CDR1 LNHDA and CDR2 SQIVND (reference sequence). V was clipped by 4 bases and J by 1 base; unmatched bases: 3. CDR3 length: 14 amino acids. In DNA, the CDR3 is TGTGCCAGTAGTACCCGACAGGGCCAAGAGACCCAGTACTTC. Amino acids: CASSTRQGQETQYF.

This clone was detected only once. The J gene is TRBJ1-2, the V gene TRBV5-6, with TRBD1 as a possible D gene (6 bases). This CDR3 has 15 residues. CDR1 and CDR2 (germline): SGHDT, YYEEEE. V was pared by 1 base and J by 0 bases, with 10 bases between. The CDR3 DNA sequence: TGTGCCAGCAGCTTGTTGGACAGACCTAACTATGGCTACACCTTC. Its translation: CASSLLDRPNYGYTF.

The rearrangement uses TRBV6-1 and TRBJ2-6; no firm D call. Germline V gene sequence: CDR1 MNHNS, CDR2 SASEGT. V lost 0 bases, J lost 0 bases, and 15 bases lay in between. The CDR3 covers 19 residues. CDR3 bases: TGTGCCAGCAGTGAAGCTAGGTGGCAGGCGCACTCTGGGGCCAACGTCCTGACTTTC. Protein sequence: CASSEARWQAHSGANVLTF.

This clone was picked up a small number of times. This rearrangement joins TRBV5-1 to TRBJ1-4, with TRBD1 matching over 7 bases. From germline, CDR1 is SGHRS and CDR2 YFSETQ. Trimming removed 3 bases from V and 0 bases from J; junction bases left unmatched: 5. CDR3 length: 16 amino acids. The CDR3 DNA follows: TGCGCCAGCAGCTATTTAACAGGGGCAACTAATGAAAAACTGTTTTTT. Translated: CASSYLTGATNEKLFF.

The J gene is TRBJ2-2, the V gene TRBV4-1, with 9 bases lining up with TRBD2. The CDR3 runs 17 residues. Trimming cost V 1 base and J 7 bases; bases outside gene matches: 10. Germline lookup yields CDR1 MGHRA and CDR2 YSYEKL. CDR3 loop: CASSQVSREGSSGELFF. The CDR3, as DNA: TGCGCCAGCAGCCAAGTATCGCGGGAGGGCTCAAGCGGGGAGCTGTTTTTT.

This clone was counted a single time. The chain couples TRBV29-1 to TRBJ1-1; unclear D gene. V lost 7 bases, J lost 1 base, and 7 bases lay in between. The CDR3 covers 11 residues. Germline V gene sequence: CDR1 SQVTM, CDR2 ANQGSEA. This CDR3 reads CSGGRNTEAFF. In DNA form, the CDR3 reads TGCAGCGGTGGCAGGAACACTGAAGCTTTCTTT.